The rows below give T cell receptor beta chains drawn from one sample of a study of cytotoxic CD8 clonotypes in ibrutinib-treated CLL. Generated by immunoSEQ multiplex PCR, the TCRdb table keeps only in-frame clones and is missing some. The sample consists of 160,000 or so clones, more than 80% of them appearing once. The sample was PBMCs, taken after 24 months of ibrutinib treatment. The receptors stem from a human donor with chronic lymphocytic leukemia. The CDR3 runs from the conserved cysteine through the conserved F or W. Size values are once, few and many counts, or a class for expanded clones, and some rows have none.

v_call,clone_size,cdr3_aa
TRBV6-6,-,CASSYRRGEQYF
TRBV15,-,CATSARDRVSGANVLTF
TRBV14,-,CASSPAWDPGEKLFF
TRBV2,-,CASRKGGQPNEYF
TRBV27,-,CASSNIAGGTWRGEQFF
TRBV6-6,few,CASSYGTGVADTQYF
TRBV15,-,CATSRDKGSGYTF
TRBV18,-,CASSPRAGGEYNSPLHF
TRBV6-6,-,CASSTHRGGNQPQHF
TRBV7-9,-,CASSLGAGVTDTQYF
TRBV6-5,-,CASSYDSQRSQPQHF
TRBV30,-,CAWSRTGAYNQPQHF
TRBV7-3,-,CASSPGTTGMGRGGYTF
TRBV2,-,CASSGMRGETQYF